Listed here are 7 T cell receptor beta chains from one sample, sequenced in a study of T cells after yellow fever vaccination. TCRdb ran MiXCR on the 5' RACE reads and lists one entry per CDR3 protein. The sample lists hundreds of thousands of distinct CDR3 sequences, around 10% seen once, with about 3.7% in the top ten. This specimen consisted of CD4+ T cells sorted from PBMCs, obtained 5 days after the yellow fever booster vaccination. These receptors originate from a man between 18 and 29 years old who received the YFV17D yellow fever vaccine.

This clonotype was seen many times. J is TRBJ2-4 and V is TRBV5-1; D not certain. CDR1 and CDR2 (germline): SGHRS, YFSETQ. Deletions cut 0 bases from V and 0 bases from J, with 4 bases between. CDR3 length: 14 residues. CDR3 nucleotides: TGCGCCAGCAGCTTGGAGGTAGCCAAAAACATTCAGTACTTC. This gives the protein CASSLEVAKNIQYF.

The table lists this clonotype with a few counts. The DNA for the CDR3 is TGTGCCAGCAGTGAAACGTATAGAGGCGAAGCTTTCTTT. It yields the protein CASSETYRGEAFF. The chain recombines TRBV2 with TRBJ1-1; D ambiguous. The V gene's germline CDR1 is SNHLY and CDR2 FYNNEI. The ends were cut back, 2 bases at V and 8 bases at J, with 12 bases in the middle. The CDR3 consists of 13 residues.

The sample holds many counts of this clonotype. The CDR3 is CASGQGAQETQYF. The CDR3 bases are TGTGCCAGCGGTCAGGGGGCCCAAGAGACCCAGTACTTC. V gene TRBV25-1 combines with J gene TRBJ2-5, with 8 bases that match TRBD1. V lost 8 bases and J lost 1; bases outside the gene matches: 3. Germline loops: CDR1 MGHDK, CDR2 SYGVNS. The CDR3 spans 13 residues.

The J gene is TRBJ2-3, the V gene TRBV7-2; 12 nucleotides match TRBD2. Losses at the gene ends were 4 bases for V and 2 bases for J; bases not matched to a gene: 4. Germline CDR1 and CDR2: SGHTA and FQGNSA. CDR3 length: 16 residues. CDR3 bases: TGTGCCAGCAGCTCCCGGACTAGCGGGGCCACAGATACGCAGTATTTT. Protein sequence: CASSSRTSGATDTQYF.

The chain carries TRBV30 and TRBJ2-5; TRBD2 matches 9 bases. Germline CDR1 reads GTSNPN; CDR2 reads SVGIG (reference sequence). With 3 bases clipped from V and 3 bases from J, the junction kept 2 bases outside the gene matches. The CDR3 runs to 13 residues. Here the CDR3 reads CAWSRLAEETQYF. The DNA of the CDR3 is TGTGCCTGGAGCCGACTAGCGGAAGAGACCCAGTACTTC. The full variable domain, its missing parts supplied by reference TRBV30 and TRBJ2-5, is SQTIHQWPATLVQPVGSPLSLECTVEGTSNPNLYWYRQAAGRGLQLLFYSVGIGQISSEVPQNLSASRPQDRQFILSSKKLLLSDSGFYLCAWSRLAEETQYFGPGTRLLVL.

This clonotype showed up just a few times. The chain couples TRBV4-3 to TRBJ2-3, with no clear D. With 2 bases removed from V and 9 bases from J, the gap between germline ends came to 12 bases. The V gene's germline CDR1 is LGHNA and CDR2 YSLEER. CDR3 length: 13 amino acids. Written as DNA, the CDR3 is TGCGCCAGCAGCCAACGAAACTTAGGGACGCAGTATTTT. Translated, it gives CASSQRNLGTQYF.

This clonotype was seen once. CDR3 DNA sequence: TGTGCCACCAGCAGTCTAGGCAGTGCCTACGAGCAGTACTTC. Encoded protein: CATSSLGSAYEQYF. The V gene is TRBV15, the J gene TRBJ2-7; D remains unclear. The CDR3 runs 14 residues. The germline gives CDR1 LNHNV, CDR2 YYDKDF (reference sequence). Deletions cut 3 bases from V and 2 bases from J, with 11 bases between.